One sample yielded the 14 T cell receptor beta chains listed below, sequenced in a study of vaccination effects on CD4 cells after COVID-19. No antigen has been identified for these receptors. Sequencing was performed with immunoSEQ multiplex PCR; in TCRdb, only in-frame clones are kept and a portion is missing. This sample has 50,000 or so clones, with about 67% found just once. It was after nine to ten days of culture that CD4+ T cells were isolated. The specimen comprised CD4+ T cells from PBMCs cultured without peptide, sampled before COVID-19 vaccination. These receptors were collected from a human donor who received a COVID-19 vaccine.

The J gene is TRBJ2-3, the V gene TRBV11-3, with 11 bases identical to TRBD2. The CDR3 is 16 residues long. Germline trimming cut 6 bases from V and 1 base from J; bases unmatched to any gene: 6. From germline, CDR1 is SGHNT and CDR2 YENEEA. The CDR3 DNA is TGTGCCAGCAGTAGCGGGGGGGCCTTTGGCACAGATACGCAGTATTTT. Translating it yields CASSSGGAFGTDTQYF.

The rearrangement joins TRBV27 to TRBJ2-7; no firm D call. This CDR3 comprises 15 residues. Germline V gene lookup returns CDR1 MNHEY and CDR2 SMNVEV (reference sequence). V lost 0 bases and J 7 bases, leaving 16 bases between the germline ends. CDR3 region: CASSLSWGLAGEQYF. CDR3 in DNA: TGTGCCAGCAGTTTATCGTGGGGTCTCGCCGGGGAGCAGTACTTC.

This clone was detected only a few times. CDR3 in DNA: TGTGCCAGCAGCTTAAGGGGGGCGGACACTGAAGCTTTCTTT. This codes for CASSLRGADTEAFF. V is TRBV7-3 and J is TRBJ1-1, with D tentatively TRBD1 (6 bases). V was clipped by 1 base and J by 3 bases, with 9 bases between them. This CDR3 is built from 14 residues. Per germline, CDR1 SGHTA and CDR2 FQGTGA.

The table lists this clone with a few counts. This chain joins TRBV5-4 and TRBJ2-1; 9 nucleotides match TRBD1. CDR1 is SGHNT, CDR2 YYREEE, per germline (reference sequence). CDR3 length equals 16 residues. The V gene end was trimmed by 4 bases and the J gene end by 4 bases; junction bases not matched to a gene: 9. CDR3 amino acids: CASSHLDRGAYNEQFF. CDR3 nucleotides: TGTGCCAGCAGCCACCTCGACAGGGGGGCTTACAATGAGCAGTTCTTC.

The genes are TRBV6-5 and TRBJ1-1, with D perhaps matching TRBD1 (5 bases). The CDR3 loop spans 14 amino acids. CDR1 is MNHEY, CDR2 SVGAGI, per germline. V was cut by 8 bases and J by 0 bases, with 13 bases left in between. In DNA, the CDR3 is TGTGCCAGCCGCGGGGGAGCCATGAACACTGAAGCTTTCTTT. Its protein is CASRGGAMNTEAFF.

The V and J genes are TRBV6-2 or TRBV6-3 and TRBJ1-5; D unresolved. Trimming removed 3 bases at V and 9 bases at J, with 12 bases between. The CDR3 length is 13 residues. Germline V lookup: CDR1 MNHEY, CDR2 SVGEGT. In nucleotides, the CDR3 is TGTGCCAGCAGTTATCAAGCAACCATGCCCCAGCATTTT. Amino acids: CASSYQATMPQHF.

This sequence joins TRBV7-9 and TRBJ2-3; D gene ambiguous. CDR1 is SEHNR and CDR2 is FQNEAQ in the germline V gene (reference sequence). This CDR3 region has 12 residues. Trimming took 5 bases from V and 4 from J, leaving 7 bases between them. CDR3 DNA: TGTGCCAGCAGCCCGCAACCAGATACGCAGTATTTT. It yields the protein CASSPQPDTQYF.

About this clone: This sample includes further DNA sequences coding for the same CDR3. The J gene is TRBJ1-5, the V gene TRBV6-2 or TRBV6-3; D not certain. There are 14 residues in the CDR3. Germline V gives CDR1 MNHEY, CDR2 SVGEGT. Trimming stripped 2 bases from V and 4 bases from J, with 9 bases between. This chain's CDR3 is CASSYPRGNQPQHF. In DNA form, the CDR3 reads TGTGCCAGCAGTTACCCCCGCGGTAATCAGCCCCAGCATTTT.

The chain has TRBV5-1 and TRBJ1-1; D not certain. The CDR3 contains 13 residues. Germline V gene lookup returns CDR1 SGHRS and CDR2 YFSETQ. V was shortened by 4 bases and J by 1 base, with 8 bases between the two germline ends. The CDR3 loop is CASSRSQNTEAFF. CDR3 DNA: TGCGCCAGCAGCCGATCACAGAACACTGAAGCTTTCTTT.

V and J are TRBV10-3 and TRBJ1-1; D call uncertain. With 0 bases removed from V and 8 bases from J, the gap between germline ends came to 7 bases. The germline CDR1 and CDR2 sequences are ENHRY and SYGVKD. The length of the CDR3 is 12 residues. Here the CDR3 DNA reads TGTGCCATCAGTGAGTCCGCATTCGAAGCTTTCTTT. As protein: CAISESAFEAFF.

This clone was picked up one time. The rearrangement links TRBV13 to TRBJ1-3; TRBD1 matches 9 bases. The CDR3 has 16 amino acids. J lost 3 bases, V lost 5 bases, and 8 bases had no gene match. Germline V gene sequence: CDR1 PRHDT, CDR2 FYEKMQ (reference sequence). CDR3 loop: CASSLLDRGFGNTIYF. CDR3 in DNA: TGTGCCAGCAGCCTCCTCGACAGGGGGTTTGGAAACACCATATATTTT.

There are a few counts of this clone. The rearrangement links TRBV12-5 to TRBJ2-1; D gene uncertain. Per germline, CDR1 LGHNT and CDR2 FRNRAP. CDR3 size: 11 residues. The V and J ends lost 5 bases and 7 bases respectively, with 6 bases between them. Here the CDR3 reads CASGPLNEQFF. The CDR3, as DNA: TGTGCTAGTGGTCCCCTTAATGAGCAGTTCTTC.

The chain employs TRBV10-3 and TRBJ2-1; D gene ambiguous. Germline loops: CDR1 ENHRY, CDR2 SYGVKD. Deletions cut 6 bases from V and 6 bases from J, with 9 bases between. The CDR3 runs 12 residues. The DNA for the CDR3 is TGTGCCATCAGCGCAGGTCGCAATGAGCAGTTCTTC. Its translation: CAISAGRNEQFF.

Only one count was recorded for this clone. This chain links TRBV6-5 with TRBJ2-7; 9 positions agree with TRBD1. Trimming cost V 5 bases and J 6 bases; bases outside gene matches: 5. Germline CDR1 MNHEY, CDR2 SVGAGI. There are 13 residues in the CDR3. This chain's CDR3 is CASSPPGQGEQYF. The CDR3 coding sequence is TGTGCCAGCAGTCCACCGGGACAGGGCGAGCAGTACTTC.